The 17 T cell receptor beta chains below all came from one sample that was sequenced in a study of T-cell memory formation after mild COVID-19. TCRdb fed the 5' RACE reads into MiXCR, producing one record per CDR3 protein. The data hold 92,000 or so distinct CDR3 sequences, with about 14% observed a single time. Sequencing was carried out using PBMCs or a T cell subset sorted from them (not recorded which). Receptors originate from a man aged 18 to 29 who had mild COVID-19 (a few samples of this study predate the infection). Cell type and time point are not known.

This clonotype was detected many times. CDR3 region: CASKVDISGGYEQYV. The CDR3 DNA follows: TGCGCCAGCAAGGTGGATATTAGCGGGGGTTACGAGCAGTACGTC. The chain combines TRBV5-1 with TRBJ2-7; TRBD2 aligns across 9 bases. The CDR3 consists of 15 residues. CDR1 and CDR2 (germline): SGHRS, YFSETQ. The J segment lost 4 bases and the V segment lost 6 bases, leaving 11 bases of the junction unmatched.

The CDR3 DNA follows: TGTGCCAGCAGGGTGGACAGTTTGAACACTGAAGCTTTCTTT. It is translated as CASRVDSLNTEAFF. V and J are TRBV2 and TRBJ1-1; D perhaps matches TRBD1 (6 bases). The CDR3 totals 14 residues. Germline V CDR1 and CDR2: SNHLY, FYNNEI. Trimming stripped 6 bases from V and 0 bases from J, with 11 bases between.

The chain is built from TRBV29-1 and TRBJ2-7; tentatively, D is TRBD2 (5 bases). This CDR3 contains 13 residues. Germline CDR1 reads SQVTM; CDR2 reads ANQGSEA. V was clipped by 4 bases and J by 3 bases, with 13 bases between them. The CDR3 region is CSVGTPGIYEQYF. The CDR3 DNA reads TGCAGCGTTGGAACACCGGGGATCTACGAGCAGTACTTC.

This chain joins TRBV11-3 and TRBJ1-1; D gene uncertain. The CDR3 runs 13 residues. The germline V and J ends were trimmed by 1 base and 5 bases, with 8 bases remaining between them. Germline V gene sequence: CDR1 SGHNT, CDR2 YENEEA. The CDR3 protein is CASSLGIRTEAFF. The DNA of the CDR3 is TGTGCCAGCAGCTTAGGGATTCGAACTGAAGCTTTCTTT.

This clonotype has a count of ten or more. The chain recombines TRBV20-1 with TRBJ1-2; possibly TRBD1 for D (5 bases). Per germline, CDR1 DFQATT and CDR2 SNEGSKA (reference sequence). V lost 3 bases, J lost 2 bases, and 10 bases lay in between. The CDR3 consists of 13 residues. CDR3 protein: CSASSRENYGYTF. The CDR3 DNA is TGCAGTGCTAGTTCCAGGGAGAACTATGGCTACACCTTC.

A few counts support this clonotype. V usage is TRBV5-5 and J usage is TRBJ2-5; D gene unclear. The length of the CDR3 is 15 residues. Germline V gene sequence: CDR1 SGHKS, CDR2 YYEKEE (reference sequence). The V end lost 4 bases, the J end lost 5 bases, and 18 bases lay between the germline ends. DNA for the CDR3: TGTGCCAGCAGCCTCCAGGCGCGGCTCGGGGAGACCCAGTACTTC. The encoded protein is CASSLQARLGETQYF. Drawing the rest from reference TRBV5-5 and TRBJ2-5, the complete variable domain is DAGVTQSPTHLIKTRGQQVTLRCSPISGHKSVSWYQQVLGQGPQFIFQYYEKEERGRGNFPDRFSARQFPNYSSELNVNALLLGDSALYLCASSLQARLGETQYFGPGTRLLVL.

This clonotype was observed at least ten times. The chain employs TRBV9 and TRBJ2-3; 14 bases match TRBD2. The length of the CDR3 is 16 residues. V lost 3 bases, J lost 7 bases, and 7 bases stayed unmatched. Germline assignment: CDR1 SGDLS and CDR2 YYNGEE. DNA for the CDR3: TGTGCCAGCAGCGCCGGACTAGCGGGGGGTGGATATACGCAGTATTTT. This sequence encodes CASSAGLAGGGYTQYF.

The table lists this clonotype with a few counts. This sequence joins TRBV4-3 and TRBJ2-7, with 9 bases lining up with TRBD2. After removal of 4 bases from V and 3 bases from J, the junction contained 4 bases not matched to a gene. CDR1 and CDR2 from the germline V gene are LGHNA and YSLEER. The CDR3 covers 14 residues. The CDR3 loop is CASSPSGGYYEQYF. The CDR3 DNA is TGCGCCAGCAGCCCCAGCGGGGGGTACTACGAGCAGTACTTC.

This rearrangement joins TRBV7-2 to TRBJ1-2, with D possibly matching TRBD1 (5 bases). This CDR3 has 18 residues. CDR1 is SGHTA and CDR2 is FQGNSA in the germline V gene. With 5 bases removed from V and 8 bases from J, the gap between germline ends came to 30 bases. In nucleotides, the CDR3 is TGTGCCAGCAGCCCGCCACCCGGATTTACTACACGGGGGAGAGGCTACACCTTC. Amino acid sequence: CASSPPPGFTTRGRGYTF.

This clonotype was detected only a few times. V and J are TRBV6-5 and TRBJ1-2; D is possibly TRBD1 (5 bases). V was clipped by 6 bases and J by 7 bases, with 9 bases between them. Germline CDR1 reads MNHEY; CDR2 reads SVGAGI. CDR3 length: 11 residues. The DNA of the CDR3 is TGTGCCAGCAGCCTGGGGGGTGGCTACACCTTC. Residues: CASSLGGGYTF.

The rearrangement joins TRBV6-5 to TRBJ2-3; TRBD2 agrees at 13 bases. Unmatched junction bases numbered 3, after V lost 6 bases and J lost 3 bases. The CDR3 contains 15 residues. The germline V gene encodes CDR1 MNHEY and CDR2 SVGAGI. DNA of the CDR3: TGTGCCAGCAGCCAACTAGCGGGAGGGACAGATACGCAGTATTTT. It specifies CASSQLAGGTDTQYF.

The CDR3 DNA reads TGTGCCAGCACCCCCGGGACCAACCCTTCCTACAATGAGCAGTTCTTC. It codes for CASTPGTNPSYNEQFF. J is TRBJ2-1 and V is TRBV27, with D perhaps TRBD1 or TRBD2 (5 bases each). Germline-derived CDR1 and CDR2 are MNHEY and SMNVEV (reference sequence). The CDR3 is 16 amino acids. The V gene lost 7 bases and the J gene lost 1 base, with 17 bases spanning the gap.

The chain joins TRBV4-2 to TRBJ1-5; 7 nucleotides line up with TRBD1. This CDR3 spans 15 amino acids. V was pared by 2 bases and J by 3 bases, with 4 bases of the junction left unmatched. Germline V gene sequence: CDR1 LGHNA, CDR2 YNFKEQ. The CDR3 sequence is CASSQIQGPNQPQHF. Here the CDR3 DNA reads TGTGCCAGCAGCCAAATACAGGGGCCCAATCAGCCCCAGCATTTT.

The rearrangement joins TRBV4-1 to TRBJ2-3, with 8 positions matching TRBD2. Losses at the gene ends were 3 bases for V and 1 base for J; bases not matched to a gene: 3. This CDR3 spans 15 amino acids. Germline V CDR1 and CDR2: MGHRA, YSYEKL. The CDR3 here is CASSHPGGGTDTQYF. DNA for the CDR3: TGCGCCAGCAGCCACCCGGGGGGGGGCACAGATACGCAGTATTTT.

The chain combines TRBV7-9 with TRBJ2-7; TRBD1 matches 9 bases. V shed 5 bases, J shed 2 bases, and the junction held 4 bases outside the gene matches. Germline V gene sequence: CDR1 SEHNR, CDR2 FQNEAQ (reference sequence). The CDR3 runs 14 residues. CDR3 DNA sequence: TGTGCCAGCAGCCGGGACAGGGTTCCCTACGAGCAGTACTTC. Translating it yields CASSRDRVPYEQYF.

Ten or more counts support this clonotype. This chain uses TRBV6-5 with TRBJ2-3; 9 bases line up with TRBD2. From germline, CDR1 is MNHEY and CDR2 SVGAGI. J gave up 5 bases and V 5 bases, and 8 bases lay outside the gene matches. The CDR3 covers 15 residues. CDR3 residues: CASSVVAGEGDTQYF. CDR3 DNA: TGTGCCAGCAGTGTGGTAGCGGGGGAGGGAGATACGCAGTATTTT.

With respect to this clonotype: The junction departs from germline at one end; a sequencing error may be responsible. The chain uses TRBV6-6 and TRBJ2-1; D gene unclear. The germline V gene has CDR1 MNHNY and CDR2 SVGAGI (reference sequence). The CDR3 length is 16 residues. The DNA for the CDR3 is TGTGCCAGCAGTTACTCGAAAGTAAGCTCCTACAATGAGCATTTCTTC. Protein sequence: CASSYSKVSSYNEHFF.